In its sample, the clone carrying this TCR beta chain was seen once. Its antigen is unidentified. Here immunoSEQ multiplex PCR was the method, and the copy in TCRdb shows in-frame clones only, minus some. The table lists roughly 180,000 clones, roughly 91% of them singletons. The record originates from a study of T cell responses to AZD1222 COVID-19 vaccine. Pooling was applied to second doses at about 4 or about 12 weeks. The V gene lost 0 bases and the J gene lost 4 bases, with 5 bases spanning the gap. Germline assignment: CDR1 SGDLS and CDR2 YYNGEE. This CDR3 comprises 12 residues. Findings of the study overall: Reportedly, nearly half of unique spike TCRs recognized epitopes outside B.1.351/B.1.1.7 mutations. Only a handful of AZD1222 recipients, several in all, had baseline seropositivity. Spike-specific TCR repertoires showed rising breadth and depth after two AZD1222 doses.

This clonotype was obtained from an adult who received the AZD1222 COVID-19 vaccine. The source material was peripheral blood, sampled 28 days after the second AZD1222 dose. The J gene is TRBJ2-7, the V gene TRBV9, with D uncertain. The CDR3 DNA reads TGTGCCAGCAGCGTAGCGCAGTACGAGCAGTACTTC. This translates into CASSVAQYEQYF.